These 13 T cell receptor beta chains came from one sample sequenced in a study of blood T cell repertoires in COVID-19. Sequenced by immunoSEQ multiplex PCR; TCRdb stores in-frame clones only, minus some. The profile shows roughly 250,000 clones, about 90% of them singletons. The sequenced material came from PBMCs or T cells enriched from blood (not recorded which). The receptors come from a woman aged 18-30 years who had recovered from COVID-19.

The rearrangement links TRBV4-1 to TRBJ2-7; 11 bases are a match to TRBD2. The germline V gene encodes CDR1 MGHRA and CDR2 YSYEKL. The CDR3 contains 16 residues. The ends lost 0 bases at V and 4 bases at J; junction bases unmatched: 5. This CDR3 is CASSQENSGRAYEQYF. The CDR3 nucleotides read TGCGCCAGCAGCCAAGAGAATAGCGGGAGGGCTTACGAGCAGTACTTC.

The chain employs TRBV6-5 and TRBJ2-5; 10 nucleotides line up with TRBD2. Germline CDR1 reads MNHEY; CDR2 reads SVGAGI. This CDR3 contains 12 residues. V trimming: 5 bases; J trimming: 14 bases; junction bases outside the gene matches: 8. CDR3: CASSQPGLASYF. The DNA of the CDR3 is TGTGCCAGCAGTCAGCCGGGACTAGCGTCTTACTTC.

The chain has TRBV20-1 and TRBJ2-7; 12 bases agree with TRBD2. V lost 3 bases and J lost 0; bases outside the gene matches: 6. There are 16 residues in the CDR3. Germline CDR1 and CDR2: DFQATT and SNEGSKA (reference sequence). The CDR3 protein is CSASRLAGGDSYEQYF. The CDR3 DNA follows: TGCAGTGCTAGTAGGCTAGCGGGGGGGGACTCCTACGAGCAGTACTTC.

For this clone: At one of its ends the junction is not consistent with the germline gene, which may arise from a read error. V and J are TRBV12-3 or TRBV12-4 and TRBJ1-1, with D possibly TRBD1 on 6 matching bases. The CDR3 contains 12 residues. The CDR3 loop is CASSPGHTEAFF. CDR3 DNA sequence: TGTGCCAGCAGTCCGGGACACACCGAAGCTTTCTTT.

This rearrangement joins TRBV10-3 to TRBJ2-1; D may be TRBD1 (5 bases). Germline V lookup: CDR1 ENHRY, CDR2 SYGVKD. The CDR3 spans 13 residues. Trimming took 3 bases from V and 5 from J, leaving 8 bases between them. CDR3 coding DNA: TGTGCCATCAGTGAATCAGGGAACAATGAGCAGTTCTTC. Translation gives CAISESGNNEQFF.

V is TRBV11-2 and J is TRBJ2-7; D is possibly TRBD1 (6 bases). Per germline, CDR1 SGHAT and CDR2 FQNNGV. The length of the CDR3 is 16 residues. V was shortened by 3 bases and J by 3 bases, with 18 bases between the two germline ends. The CDR3 bases are TGTGCCAGCAGCTTGGTCCGACAGGTAACGGGCTACGAGCAGTACTTC. Its translation: CASSLVRQVTGYEQYF.

The J gene is TRBJ1-2, the V gene TRBV7-2, with D possibly TRBD1 on 5 matching bases. Germline V gene lookup returns CDR1 SGHTA and CDR2 FQGNSA. There are 14 residues in the CDR3. Trimming stripped 4 bases from V and 7 bases from J, with 16 bases between. The CDR3 bases are TGTGCCAGCAGCTACGATACAGGAAGGAGTGGCTACACCTTC. Encoded protein: CASSYDTGRSGYTF.

This clone was recorded once. The chain joins TRBV19 to TRBJ2-3, with 13 bases that match TRBD2. The germline CDR1 and CDR2 sequences are LNHDA and SQIVND (reference sequence). V gave up 4 bases and J gave up 8 bases; unmatched junction bases: 9. This CDR3 spans 16 amino acids. The CDR3 DNA reads TGTGCCAGTAGTAGCCCACTAGCGGGGGGGCAGGCTACGCAGTATTTT. This codes for CASSSPLAGGQATQYF.

CDR3 DNA sequence: TGTGCCAGCAGCGTAGTGAGTTCCTACAATGAGCAGTTCTTC. The encoded protein is CASSVVSSYNEQFF. This rearrangement joins TRBV9 to TRBJ2-1; D remains unclear. The CDR3 is made up of 14 amino acids. Germline-derived CDR1 and CDR2 are SGDLS and YYNGEE. V lost 0 bases to trimming and J lost 1 base, with 5 bases between them.

The chain links TRBV3-1 (or the pseudogene TRBV3-2) to TRBJ2-7, with TRBD1 matching over 10 bases. Germline V gene sequence: CDR1 LGHDT, CDR2 YNNKEL (reference sequence). The CDR3 has 15 amino acids. Unmatched junction bases numbered 6, after V lost 5 bases and J lost 2 bases. CDR3 region: CASSNPGQGTYEQYF. The CDR3 nucleotides are TGTGCCAGCAGCAACCCGGGACAGGGGACCTACGAGCAGTACTTC.

The chain couples TRBV4-1 to TRBJ2-7, with D hard to call. V lost 4 bases and J lost 4, with 26 bases in between. The V gene's germline CDR1 is MGHRA and CDR2 YSYEKL. The CDR3 runs to 18 residues. CDR3 sequence: CASSRIVATAYSRYEQYF. The CDR3 DNA reads TGCGCCAGCAGCCGGATTGTCGCGACGGCCTACTCGCGGTACGAGCAGTACTTC.

This chain links TRBV7-9 with TRBJ1-2; 9 nucleotides align to TRBD1. This CDR3 comprises 15 residues. The junction had 8 bases not matched to a gene; V was cut back by 5 bases and J by 4 bases. From germline, CDR1 is SEHNR and CDR2 FQNEAQ (reference sequence). The CDR3 here is CASSVPGQGTYGYTF. The CDR3 DNA follows: TGTGCCAGCAGCGTACCGGGACAGGGCACCTATGGCTACACCTTC.

The chain joins TRBV15 to TRBJ2-6; tentative D call: TRBD1 (5 bases). This CDR3 has 18 residues. V gave up 0 bases and J gave up 0 bases, with 12 bases separating them. Germline V gene data show CDR1 as LNHNV and CDR2 as YYDKDF (reference sequence). The CDR3 coding sequence is TGTGCCACCAGCAGAGATGAGGCAGGGCTCTCTGGGGCCAACGTCCTGACTTTC. It codes for CATSRDEAGLSGANVLTF.